The clone carrying this T cell receptor (beta chain) was detected many times. The data were obtained in a study of early T cells in non-severe SARS-CoV-2 infection. Turning to the study itself: From unsorted whole blood, bulk RNA was sequenced, and the chains remained unpaired.

In TCRdb, the 5' RACE reads were re-called with MiXCR into one record per CDR3 protein. The table lists around 82,000 distinct CDR3 sequences, 9.5% to 15% of them singletons. Germline trimming cut 1 base from V and 8 bases from J; bases unmatched to any gene: 5. Germline CDR1 and CDR2: SGHKS and YYEKEE (reference sequence). The CDR3 is made up of 14 amino acids. The source material was whole blood. The chain is built from TRBV5-5 and TRBJ2-1; 8 bases line up with TRBD1. The sequence came from an adult who was a healthcare worker with PCR-confirmed SARS-CoV-2 infection or an uninfected control (not recorded which). The CDR3 sequence is CASSLRQGIHEQFF. CDR3 nucleotide sequence: TGTGCCAGCAGCTTGAGACAGGGGATACATGAGCAGTTCTTC.